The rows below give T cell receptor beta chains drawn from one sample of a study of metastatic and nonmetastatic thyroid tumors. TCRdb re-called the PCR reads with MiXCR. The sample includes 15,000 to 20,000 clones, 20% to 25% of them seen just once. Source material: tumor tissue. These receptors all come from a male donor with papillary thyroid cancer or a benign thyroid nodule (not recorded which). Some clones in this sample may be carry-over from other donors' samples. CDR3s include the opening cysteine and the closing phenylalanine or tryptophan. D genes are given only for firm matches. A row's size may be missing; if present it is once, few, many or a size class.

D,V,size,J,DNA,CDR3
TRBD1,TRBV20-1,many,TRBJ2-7,TGCAGTGCTAGAGGTCCACAGGGGTACGAGCAGTACTTC,CSARGPQGYEQYF
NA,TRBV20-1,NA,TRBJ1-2,TGCAGTGCTAGAGTGGAGTCGGCCGCTGGTACGGATGGCTACACCTTC,CSARVESAAGTDGYTF
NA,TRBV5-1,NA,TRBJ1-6,TGCGCCAGCAGCTTCCAGACGAAGGGGGTTTCGCCCCTCCACTTT,CASSFQTKGVSPLHF
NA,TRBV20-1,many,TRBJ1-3,TGCAGTGTTGGCTCTGGAAACACCATATATTTT,CSVGSGNTIYF
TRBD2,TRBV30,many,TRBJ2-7,TGTGCCTGGAAGCGGGGCCCAGCCTCCTACGAGCAGTACTTC,CAWKRGPASYEQYF
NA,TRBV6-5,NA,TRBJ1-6,TGTGCCAGCAGTTACTCGGGGTTTGGCTCCTATAATTCACCCCTCCACTTT,CASSYSGFGSYNSPLHF
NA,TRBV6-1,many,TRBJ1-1,TGTGCCAGCAGTGAACGGATGAACTATAGGTGGGACCAGAACACTGAAGCTTTCTTT,CASSERMNYRWDQNTEAFF
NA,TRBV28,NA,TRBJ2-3,TGTGCCAGCAGTTTTGAGGACAGCACAGATACGCAGTATTTT,CASSFEDSTDTQYF
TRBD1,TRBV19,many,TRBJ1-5,TGTGCCAGTAGTGGAGGACAGGGGGGGATTCAGCCCCAGCATTTT,CASSGGQGGIQPQHF
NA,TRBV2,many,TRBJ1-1,TGTGCCAGCAGTGGTGACTACCTTACTGAAGCTTTCTTT,CASSGDYLTEAFF
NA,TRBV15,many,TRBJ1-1,TGTGCCACCAGCAGAGAAGGAGGAGGGAAAGCTTTCTTT,CATSREGGGKAFF
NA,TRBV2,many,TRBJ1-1,TGTGCCAGCAGAAAACTTTTGGGCACTGAAGCTTTCTTT,CASRKLLGTEAFF
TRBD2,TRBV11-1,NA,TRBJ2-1,TGTTCCAGCAGCGGGTGGGCTAGCGGGATAAAGAATGAGCAGTTCTTC,CSSSGWASGIKNEQFF
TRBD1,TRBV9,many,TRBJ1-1,TGTGCCAGCAGCGTTGGGACAGGGGGCACTGAAGCTTTCTTT,CASSVGTGGTEAFF
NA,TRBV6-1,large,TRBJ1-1,TGTGCCAGCAGCGGAGACAGGCGCACTGAAGCTTTCTTT,CASSGDRRTEAFF
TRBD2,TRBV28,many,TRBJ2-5,TGTGCCAGCAGTCCCCGCGGGGGTCCTCAAGAGACCCAGTACTTC,CASSPRGGPQETQYF
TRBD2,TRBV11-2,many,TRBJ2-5,TGTGCCAGCAGCCGGGGAGCAACGACTAGCGCTTTCGAGACCCAGTACTTC,CASSRGATTSAFETQYF
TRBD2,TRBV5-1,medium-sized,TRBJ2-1,TGCGCCAGCAGCATGGCACTAGCGGGGGACCTGGGTGAGCAGTTCTTC,CASSMALAGDLGEQFF
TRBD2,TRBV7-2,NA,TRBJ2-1,TGTGCCAGCAGCTTAAGCGGGAGATACAATGAGCAGTTCTTC,CASSLSGRYNEQFF
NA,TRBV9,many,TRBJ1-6,TGTGCCAGCAGCGAGGATATTGGAAGGGGTTCGGGTAATTCACCCCTCCACTTT,CASSEDIGRGSGNSPLHF
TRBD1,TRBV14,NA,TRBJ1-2,TGTTCCAGCAGCCACATGACAGGGTTGGGTGGCTACACCTTC,CSSSHMTGLGGYTF
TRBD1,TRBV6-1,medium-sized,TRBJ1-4,TGTGCCAGCACGATGGGACAGGCCATGACGGAAAAACTGTTTTTT,CASTMGQAMTEKLFF
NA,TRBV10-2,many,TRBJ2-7,TGCGCCAGCAGTCCCATTGGTGGGCAGTACTTC,CASSPIGGQYF
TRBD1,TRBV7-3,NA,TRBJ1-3,TGTGCCAGCAGCTTTGAGAGGGGGCCTGGAAACACCATATATTTT,CASSFERGPGNTIYF
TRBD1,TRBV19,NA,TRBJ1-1,TGTGCCAGTAGTGCCGGGACAGGGTTTAATACTGAAGCTTTCTTT,CASSAGTGFNTEAFF
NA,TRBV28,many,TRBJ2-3,TGTGCCAGCAGTCCCCCGCGCGGGAATACAGATACGCAGTATTTT,CASSPPRGNTDTQYF
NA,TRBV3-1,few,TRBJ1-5,TGTGCCAGCAGCCAAGAGTTTCATAATCAGCCCCAGCATTTT,CASSQEFHNQPQHF
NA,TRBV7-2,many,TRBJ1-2,TGTGCCAGCAGCTTAGATTGGCAGGGAACCTATGGCTACACCTTC,CASSLDWQGTYGYTF
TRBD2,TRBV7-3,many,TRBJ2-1,TGTGCCAGCAGCTTAATGGGGGCTAGCGGGAGTTTTCGAAGCTCCTACAATGAGCAGTTCTTC,CASSLMGASGSFRSSYNEQFF
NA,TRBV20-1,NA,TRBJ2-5,TGCAGTGCTAGAGTGGGTAGCGCACAAGAGACCCAGTACTTC,CSARVGSAQETQYF
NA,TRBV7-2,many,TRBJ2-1,TGTGCCAGCAGCATAACCAACTCCTACAATGAGCAGTTCTTC,CASSITNSYNEQFF
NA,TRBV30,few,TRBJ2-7,TGTGCCTGGAGTTGGACAGGAGGGTACGAGCAGTACTTC,CAWSWTGGYEQYF
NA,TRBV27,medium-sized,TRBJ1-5,TGTGCCAGCAGCAAGCTAGGTCAGCCCCAGCATTTT,CASSKLGQPQHF
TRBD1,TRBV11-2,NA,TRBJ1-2,TGTGCCAGCACCACCGGGACAGGGGGTTCAATCTATGGCTACACCTTC,CASTTGTGGSIYGYTF
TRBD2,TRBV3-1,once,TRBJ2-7,TGTGCCAGCAGCGAGGGACTAGCGGGGGACTCCTACGAGCAGTACTTC,CASSEGLAGDSYEQYF
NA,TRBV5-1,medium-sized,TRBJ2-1,TGCGCCAGCAGCTGGAATAGGGGAAATGAGCAGTTCTTC,CASSWNRGNEQFF
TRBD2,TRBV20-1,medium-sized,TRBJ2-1,TGCAGTGACGCGGGAGGGCCAGGTGAGCAGTTCTTC,CSDAGGPGEQFF
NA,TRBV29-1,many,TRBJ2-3,TGCAGCGTTGTTAAGGGGCCAGATACGCAGTATTTT,CSVVKGPDTQYF
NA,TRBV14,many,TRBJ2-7,TGTGCCAGCAGCCACTCCTACGAGCAGTACTTC,CASSHSYEQYF
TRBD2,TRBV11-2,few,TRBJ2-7,TGTGCCAGCAGCAGAGGGTCCACTAGCGGGAGGGCCTACTACGAGCAGTACTTC,CASSRGSTSGRAYYEQYF
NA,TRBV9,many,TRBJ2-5,TGTGCCAGCAGCGTAGCTACAGGGTTCGTAGAGACCCAGTACTTC,CASSVATGFVETQYF
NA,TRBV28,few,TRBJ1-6,TGTGCCAGCACTCTGGTACAGGCTACTCACCCCCTCCACTTT,CASTLVQATHPLHF
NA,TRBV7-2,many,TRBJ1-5,TGTGCCAGCAGCTTTGAGCGCAATCAGCCCCAGCATTTT,CASSFERNQPQHF
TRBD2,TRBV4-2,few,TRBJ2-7,TGTGCCAGCAGGACCGGGACTAGCGGGAGTTATGCATACGATCAGTACTTC,CASRTGTSGSYAYDQYF
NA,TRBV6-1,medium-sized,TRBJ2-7,TGTGCCAGCAGTGAATATTTCGGGTACGAGCAGTACTTC,CASSEYFGYEQYF
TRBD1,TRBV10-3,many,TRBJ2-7,TGTGCCATCAGTGAGTCAGGGGGCCCATACGAGCAGTACTTC,CAISESGGPYEQYF
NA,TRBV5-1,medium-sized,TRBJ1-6,TGCGCCAGCAGCTTCCAGACGACGGGGGTTTCACCCCTCCACTTT,CASSFQTTGVSPLHF
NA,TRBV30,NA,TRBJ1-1,TGTGCCTTGAGGAGCAGGGGAGTGGGCACTGAAGCTTTCTTT,CALRSRGVGTEAFF
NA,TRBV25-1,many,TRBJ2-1,TGTGCCAGCTTAGGGCGGGCCAGCTCCTACAATGAGCAGTTCTTC,CASLGRASSYNEQFF
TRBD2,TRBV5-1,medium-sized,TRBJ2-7,TGCGCCAGCCTTTTGCGGGGGGCCTACGAGCAGTACTTC,CASLLRGAYEQYF
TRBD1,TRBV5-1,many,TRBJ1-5,TGCGCCAGCAGCAGACGGACAGGCCGCAATCAGCCCCAGCATTTT,CASSRRTGRNQPQHF
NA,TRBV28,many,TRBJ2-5,TGTGCCAGCAGTTTGGGGGGACTGTACCAAGAGACCCAGTACTTC,CASSLGGLYQETQYF
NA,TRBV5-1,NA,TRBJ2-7,TGCGCCAGCAGCTTGAGGAGGGGAGAGGGGGCTCGCGAGCAGTACTTC,CASSLRRGEGAREQYF